Included here is one T cell receptor beta chain sequence, with context. Its antigen is still unknown. Using immunoSEQ multiplex PCR, the repertoire was profiled, and TCRdb retains in-frame clones only, with some absent. The data hold roughly 85,000 clones, with roughly nine tenths observed a single time. The data stem from a study of T cell responses to AZD1222 COVID-19 vaccine. Study context: Second-dose timings of about 4 or about 12 weeks were pooled.

General observations from the study: Repertoire sampling occurred only after the peak T cell response. Mostly white British, mostly female donors; authors suggested clonal diversity may be underestimated.

The CDR3 is 14 residues long. Germline CDR1 and CDR2: SGHRS and YFSETQ. V was shortened by 3 bases and J by 0 bases, with 9 bases between the two germline ends. Material: peripheral blood, obtained on day 0 of AZD1222 vaccination. This TCR was recovered from an adult in good health. The chain couples TRBV5-1 to TRBJ1-1; TRBD1 might be the D (6 bases). The CDR3 DNA reads TGCGCCAGCAGCTCCAGGGGAATGAACACTGAAGCTTTCTTT. Translation gives CASSSRGMNTEAFF.